A single sample gave rise to the 2 T cell receptor beta chains below, sequenced in a study of blood T cell repertoires in COVID-19. This table comes from immunoSEQ multiplex PCR, and its TCRdb copy is limited to in-frame clones, with some not included. In the table there are 25,000 to 35,000 clones, 86% of which are singletons. The sample consisted of peripheral blood. These receptors were collected from a human donor with active COVID-19. The donor label of this sample is uncertain.

This chain links TRBV23-1 with TRBJ1-2; the D gene is possibly TRBD1 (5 bases). TRBV23-1 is an ORF for which the function is uncertain. The CDR3 spans 15 residues. V lost 1 base, J lost 7 bases, and 16 bases lay in between. Written as DNA, the CDR3 is TGCGCCAGCAGTCAATGGGACTGGGGTCACAGTGGCTACACCTTC. Its protein is CASSQWDWGHSGYTF.

The rearrangement links TRBV2 to TRBJ2-1; TRBD2 matches 13 bases. Losses at the gene ends were 4 bases for V and 7 bases for J; bases not matched to a gene: 16. The V gene's germline CDR1 is SNHLY and CDR2 FYNNEI. The CDR3 is 19 amino acids. The CDR3 DNA sequence: TGTGCCAGCAGTGTCCCGTGGGACAGGGAACTAGCGGGGGGGAATGAGCAGTTCTTC. The encoded protein is CASSVPWDRELAGGNEQFF.